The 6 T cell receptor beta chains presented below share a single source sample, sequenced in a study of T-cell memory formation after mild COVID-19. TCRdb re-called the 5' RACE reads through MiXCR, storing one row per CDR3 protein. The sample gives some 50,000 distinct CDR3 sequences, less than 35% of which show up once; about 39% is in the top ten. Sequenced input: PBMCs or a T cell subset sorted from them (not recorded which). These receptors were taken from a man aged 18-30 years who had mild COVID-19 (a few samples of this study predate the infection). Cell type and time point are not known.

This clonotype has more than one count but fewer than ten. The CDR3 nucleotides read TGCGCCAGCAGCTTGAATCGTTGGCGGGGGGGCGATGAGCAGTTCTTC. Translated, it gives CASSLNRWRGGDEQFF. V gene TRBV5-1 combines with J gene TRBJ2-1, with TRBD2 matching 9 bases. With V trimmed by 1 base and J by 8 bases, 10 bases remained unmatched. Germline loops: CDR1 SGHRS, CDR2 YFSETQ. The CDR3 has 16 amino acids.

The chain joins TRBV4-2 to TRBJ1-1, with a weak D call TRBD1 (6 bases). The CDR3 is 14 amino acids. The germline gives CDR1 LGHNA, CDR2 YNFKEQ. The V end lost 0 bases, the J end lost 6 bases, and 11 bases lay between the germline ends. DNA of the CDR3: TGTGCCAGCAGCCAAGATGGGGGGGGGCCTGAAGCTTTCTTT. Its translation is CASSQDGGGPEAFF.

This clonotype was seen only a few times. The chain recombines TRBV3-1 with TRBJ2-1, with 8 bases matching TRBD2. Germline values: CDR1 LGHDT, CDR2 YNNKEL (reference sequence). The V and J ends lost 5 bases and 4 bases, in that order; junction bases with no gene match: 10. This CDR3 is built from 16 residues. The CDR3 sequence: CASSRGLAGPYNEQFF. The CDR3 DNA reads TGTGCCAGCAGCAGAGGACTAGCAGGGCCTTACAATGAGCAGTTCTTC.

CDR3 sequence reads: CASSPLTGSTDTQYF. The CDR3 DNA reads TGTGCCAGCAGCCCATTGACGGGGAGCACAGATACGCAGTATTTT. The rearrangement links TRBV6-5 to TRBJ2-3, with D maybe TRBD2 (5 bases). CDR1 is MNHEY, CDR2 SVGAGI, per germline. The V gene lost 6 bases and the J gene lost 0 bases, with 13 bases spanning the gap. This CDR3 is 15 amino acids long.

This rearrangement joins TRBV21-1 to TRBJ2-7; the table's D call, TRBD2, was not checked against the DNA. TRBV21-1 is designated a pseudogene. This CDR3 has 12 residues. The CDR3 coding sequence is TGTGCCAGCAGCAACGAGGGTTCCGAGCAGTACGTC. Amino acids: CASSNEGSEQYV.

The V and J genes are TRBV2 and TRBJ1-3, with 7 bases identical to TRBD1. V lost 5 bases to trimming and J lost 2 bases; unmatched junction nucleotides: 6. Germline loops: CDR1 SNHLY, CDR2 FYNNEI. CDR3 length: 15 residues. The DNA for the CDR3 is TGTGCCAGCAGTCTTCGGACAGGTGCTGGAAACACCATATATTTT. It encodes CASSLRTGAGNTIYF. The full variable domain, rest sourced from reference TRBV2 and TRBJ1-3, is EPEVTQTPSHQVTQMGQEVILRCVPISNHLYFYWYRQILGQKVEFLVSFYNNEISEKSEIFDDQFSVERPDGSNFTLKIRSTKLEDSAMYFCASSLRTGAGNTIYFGEGSWLTVV.